This TCR beta chain was recorded in a study of blood T cell repertoires in COVID-19. Study summary: T cells, B-cell-depleted T cells, or PBMCs provided the cDNA or gDNA that served as material.

The data were produced by immunoSEQ multiplex PCR, yet TCRdb's version contains in-frame clones alone and is incomplete. The table shows more than 65,000 clones, with roughly 80% occurring only once. V was shortened by 5 bases and J by 3 bases, with 11 bases between the two germline ends. CDR1 SGHTA and CDR2 FQGNSA come from the germline V gene. The CDR3 runs to 15 residues. The TCR originated in a woman over 75 with acute or convalescent COVID-19. V is TRBV7-2 and J is TRBJ1-6; weak D call: TRBD1 (5 bases). Specimen: peripheral blood. CDR3 nucleotide sequence: TGTGCCAGCAGCCTGGGGCGGAACTATAATTCACCCCTCCACTTT. Its protein product is CASSLGRNYNSPLHF.